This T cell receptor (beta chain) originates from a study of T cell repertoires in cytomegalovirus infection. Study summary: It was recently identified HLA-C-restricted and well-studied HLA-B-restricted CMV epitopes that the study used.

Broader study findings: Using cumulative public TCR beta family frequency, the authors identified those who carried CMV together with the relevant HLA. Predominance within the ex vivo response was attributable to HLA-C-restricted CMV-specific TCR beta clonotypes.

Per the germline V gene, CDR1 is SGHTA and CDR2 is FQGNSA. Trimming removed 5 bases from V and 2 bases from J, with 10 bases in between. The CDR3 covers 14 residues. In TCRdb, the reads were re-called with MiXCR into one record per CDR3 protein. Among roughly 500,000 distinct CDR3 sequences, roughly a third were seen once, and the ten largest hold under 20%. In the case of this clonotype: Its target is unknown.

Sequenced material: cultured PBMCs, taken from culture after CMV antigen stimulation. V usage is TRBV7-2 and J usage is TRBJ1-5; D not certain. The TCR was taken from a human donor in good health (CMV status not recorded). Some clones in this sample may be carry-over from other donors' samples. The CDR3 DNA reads TGTGCCAGCAGCGGAGACAACGGCAATCAGCCCCAGCATTTT. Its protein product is CASSGDNGNQPQHF. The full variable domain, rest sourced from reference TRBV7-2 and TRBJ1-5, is GAGVSQSPSNKVTEKGKDVELRCDPISGHTALYWYRQSLGQGLEFLIYFQGNSAPDKSGLPSDRFSAERTGGSVSTLTIQRTQQEDSAVYLCASSGDNGNQPQHFGDGTRLSIL.